This passage covers 11 T cell receptor beta chains from one sample sequenced in a study of control samples from healthy donors and cancer patients. Method: immunoSEQ multiplex PCR; TCRdb's copy keeps in-frame clones and lacks some. The sample records 55,000 to 80,000 clones, around nine tenths being singletons. Sequenced: PBMCs. The receptors were gathered from a man aged 60 to 69 with colorectal cancer.

The chain combines TRBV18 with TRBJ1-3; no clear D gene. V lost 2 bases, J lost 8 bases, and 10 bases lay in between. Germline CDR1 and CDR2: KGHSH and LQKENI. CDR3 size: 13 residues. CDR3 residues: CASSPGVQDTIYF. The CDR3, as DNA: TGTGCCAGCTCACCAGGAGTTCAGGACACCATATATTTT. The full variable domain, with the rest looked up from reference TRBV18 and TRBJ1-3, is NAGVMQNPRHLVRRRGQEARLRCSPMKGHSHVYWYRQLPEEGLKFMVYLQKENIIDESGMPKERFSAEFPKEGPSILRIQQVVRGDSAAYFCASSPGVQDTIYFGEGSWLTVV.

The chain joins TRBV6-6 to TRBJ2-5; D gene ambiguous. CDR3 size: 11 residues. The germline V gene has CDR1 MNHNY and CDR2 SVGAGI (reference sequence). The ends were cut back, 5 bases at V and 3 bases at J, with 4 bases in the middle. This CDR3 reads CASSGEETQYF. CDR3 nucleotides: TGTGCCAGCAGTGGAGAAGAGACCCAGTACTTC.

This chain uses TRBV6-2 or TRBV6-3 with TRBJ1-2; D is uncertain. Germline loops: CDR1 MNHEY, CDR2 SVGEGT. Between the trimmed V and J ends, which lost 5 bases and 7 bases, there was a span of 14 bases. The CDR3 sequence is 13 residues long. CDR3 residues: CASSPPSPSGYTF. CDR3 sequence (DNA): TGTGCCAGCAGTCCCCCGTCTCCGAGTGGCTACACCTTC.

The J gene is TRBJ1-3, the V gene TRBV9; D is ambiguous. Germline V gives CDR1 SGDLS, CDR2 YYNGEE. CDR3 length equals 16 residues. Trimming left V 4 bases short and J 0 bases short, with 14 bases between. The CDR3, as DNA: TGTGCCAGCAGCACTCAGGACGGATACTCTGGAAACACCATATATTTT. Translating it yields CASSTQDGYSGNTIYF.

The gene calls are TRBV5-5 and TRBJ2-7; D may correspond to TRBD1 or TRBD2 (5 bases each). CDR1 and CDR2 (germline): SGHKS, YYEKEE (reference sequence). The CDR3 is 14 amino acids. V dropped 7 bases and J dropped 3 bases, with 17 bases sitting between them. CDR3 protein: CASQWSGTVYEQYF. The CDR3 nucleotides read TGTGCCAGCCAATGGTCAGGGACCGTCTACGAGCAGTACTTC. Full variable domain (remainder filled in from reference TRBV5-5 and TRBJ2-7): DAGVTQSPTHLIKTRGQQVTLRCSPISGHKSVSWYQQVLGQGPQFIFQYYEKEERGRGNFPDRFSARQFPNYSSELNVNALLLGDSALYLCASQWSGTVYEQYFGPGTRLTVT.

The chain links TRBV20-1 to TRBJ1-1; D perhaps matches TRBD1 (5 bases). The CDR3 covers 10 residues. In germline, CDR1 is DFQATT, CDR2 SNEGSKA (reference sequence). V lost 5 bases, J lost 11 bases, and 12 bases lay in between. The chain's CDR3 is CSAQRDGAFF. In DNA form, the CDR3 reads TGCAGTGCTCAGAGGGACGGCGCTTTCTTT.

This clone was detected once. J is TRBJ2-3 and V is TRBV9; D is undetermined. Germline V gene lookup returns CDR1 SGDLS and CDR2 YYNGEE. This CDR3 contains 12 residues. The germline V and J ends were trimmed by 0 bases and 3 bases, with 2 bases remaining between them. CDR3 in amino acids: CASSVVTDTQYF. The CDR3 DNA reads TGTGCCAGCAGCGTAGTGACAGATACGCAGTATTTT.

The chain carries TRBV15 and TRBJ2-5, with D hard to call. CDR3 length: 13 residues. CDR1 is LNHNV, CDR2 YYDKDF, per germline (reference sequence). The V end lost 0 bases, the J end lost 3 bases, and 5 bases lay between the germline ends. In nucleotides, the CDR3 is TGTGCCACCAGCAGAGATGTAAAAGAGACCCAGTACTTC. Translation gives CATSRDVKETQYF.

This clone was seen only once. This CDR3 is CSVEEGTGGEQYF. The CDR3 coding sequence is TGCAGCGTTGAGGAAGGGACAGGGGGCGAGCAGTACTTC. This chain uses TRBV29-1 with TRBJ2-7; 11 bases map to TRBD1. Germline-derived CDR1 and CDR2 are SQVTM and ANQGSEA. This CDR3 region has 13 residues. V lost 3 bases to trimming and J lost 6 bases; unmatched junction nucleotides: 4.

The chain employs TRBV5-4 and TRBJ1-2, with 8 bases that match TRBD1. Trimming cost V 4 bases and J 8 bases; bases outside gene matches: 13. This CDR3 is 15 amino acids long. Germline V gene sequence: CDR1 SGHNT, CDR2 YYREEE (reference sequence). Written as DNA, the CDR3 is TGTGCCAGCAGCCCCGGACAGGGAGGGCGTGAAGGCTACACCTTC. It codes for CASSPGQGGREGYTF.

This sequence joins TRBV28 and TRBJ1-2, with D possibly TRBD1 on 6 matching bases. This CDR3 has 13 amino acids. The ends were cut back, 6 bases at V and 5 bases at J, with 13 bases in the middle. Germline loops: CDR1 MDHEN, CDR2 SYDVKM. CDR3 nucleotides: TGTGCCAGCAGACATACAGGGTTTTATGGCTACACCTTC. Translating it yields CASRHTGFYGYTF.